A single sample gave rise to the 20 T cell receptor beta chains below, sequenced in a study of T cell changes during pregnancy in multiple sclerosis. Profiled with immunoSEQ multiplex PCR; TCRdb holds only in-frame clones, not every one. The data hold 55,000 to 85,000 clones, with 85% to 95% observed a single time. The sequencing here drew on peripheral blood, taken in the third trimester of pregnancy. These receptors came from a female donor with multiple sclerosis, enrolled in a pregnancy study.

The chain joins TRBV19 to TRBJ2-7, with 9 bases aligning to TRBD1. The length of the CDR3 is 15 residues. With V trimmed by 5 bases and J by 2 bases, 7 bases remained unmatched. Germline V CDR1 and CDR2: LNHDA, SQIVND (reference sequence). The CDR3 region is CASSFQTGGPYEQYF. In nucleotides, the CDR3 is TGTGCCAGTAGTTTCCAGACAGGGGGGCCCTACGAGCAGTACTTC.

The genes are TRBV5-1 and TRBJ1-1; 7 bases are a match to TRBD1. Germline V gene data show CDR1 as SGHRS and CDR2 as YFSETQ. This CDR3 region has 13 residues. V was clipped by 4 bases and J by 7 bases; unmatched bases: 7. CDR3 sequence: CASSHGQALEAFF. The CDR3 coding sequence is TGCGCCAGCAGCCACGGACAGGCCCTTGAAGCTTTCTTT.

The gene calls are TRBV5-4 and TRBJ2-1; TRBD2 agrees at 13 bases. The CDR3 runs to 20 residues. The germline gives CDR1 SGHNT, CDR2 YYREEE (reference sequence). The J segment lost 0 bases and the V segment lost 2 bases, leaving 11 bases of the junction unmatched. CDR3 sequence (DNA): TGTGCCAGCAGCTTATTTGGCTGGACTAGCGGGAGATCCTCCTACAATGAGCAGTTCTTC. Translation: CASSLFGWTSGRSSYNEQFF. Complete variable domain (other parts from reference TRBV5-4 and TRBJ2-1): ETGVTQSPTHLIKTRGQQVTLRCSSQSGHNTVSWYQQALGQGPQFIFQYYREEENGRGNFPPRFSGLQFPNYSSELNVNALELDDSALYLCASSLFGWTSGRSSYNEQFFGPGTRLTVL.

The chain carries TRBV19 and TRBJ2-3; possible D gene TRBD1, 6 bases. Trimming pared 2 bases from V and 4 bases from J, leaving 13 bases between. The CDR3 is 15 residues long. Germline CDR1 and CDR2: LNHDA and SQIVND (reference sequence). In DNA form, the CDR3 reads TGTGCCAGTAGTATATCGGCAGGGGATCCAGATACGCAGTATTTT. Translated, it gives CASSISAGDPDTQYF.

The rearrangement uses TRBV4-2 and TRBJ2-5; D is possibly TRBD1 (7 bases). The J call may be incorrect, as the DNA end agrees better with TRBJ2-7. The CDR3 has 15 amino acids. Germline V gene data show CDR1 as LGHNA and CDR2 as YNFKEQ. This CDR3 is CASSQDQGGGYEQYF. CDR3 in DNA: TGTGCCAGCAGCCAAGATCAGGGGGGAGGCTACGAGCAGTACTTC.

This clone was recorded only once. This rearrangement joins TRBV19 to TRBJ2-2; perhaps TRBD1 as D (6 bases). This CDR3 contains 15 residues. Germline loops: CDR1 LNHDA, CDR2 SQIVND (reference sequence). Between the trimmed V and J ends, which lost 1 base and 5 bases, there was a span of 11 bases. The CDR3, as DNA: TGTGCCAGTAGTATAGGCAGGGGAAGAACCGGGGAGCTGTTTTTT. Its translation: CASSIGRGRTGELFF.

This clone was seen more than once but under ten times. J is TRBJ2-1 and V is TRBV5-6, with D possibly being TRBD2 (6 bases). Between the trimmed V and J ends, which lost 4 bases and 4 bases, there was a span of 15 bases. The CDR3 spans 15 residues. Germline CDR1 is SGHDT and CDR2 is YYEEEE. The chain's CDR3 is CASSPGLSDYNEQFF. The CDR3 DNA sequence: TGTGCCAGCAGCCCGGGACTGTCGGATTACAATGAGCAGTTCTTC.

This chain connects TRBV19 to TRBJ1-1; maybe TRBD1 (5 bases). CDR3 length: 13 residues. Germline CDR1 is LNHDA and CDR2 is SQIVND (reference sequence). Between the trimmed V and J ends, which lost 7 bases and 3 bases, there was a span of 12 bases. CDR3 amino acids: CASTSDRDTEAFF. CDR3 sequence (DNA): TGTGCCAGTACCTCAGACAGAGACACTGAAGCTTTCTTT.

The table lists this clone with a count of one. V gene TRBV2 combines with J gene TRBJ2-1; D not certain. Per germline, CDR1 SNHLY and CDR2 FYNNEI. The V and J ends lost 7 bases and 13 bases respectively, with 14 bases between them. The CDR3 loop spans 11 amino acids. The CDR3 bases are TGTGCCAGCATTACAACAGTGGGCCAGTTCTTC. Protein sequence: CASITTVGQFF. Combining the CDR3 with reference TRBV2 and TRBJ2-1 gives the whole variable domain EPEVTQTPSHQVTQMGQEVILRCVPISNHLYFYWYRQILGQKVEFLVSFYNNEISEKSEIFDDQFSVERPDGSNFTLKIRSTKLEDSAMYFCASITTVGQFFGPGTRLTVL.

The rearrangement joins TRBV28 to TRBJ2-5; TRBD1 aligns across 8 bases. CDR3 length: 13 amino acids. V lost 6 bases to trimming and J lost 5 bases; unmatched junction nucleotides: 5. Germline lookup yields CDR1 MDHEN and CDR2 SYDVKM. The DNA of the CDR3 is TGTGCCAGCAGCCCGACAGGGGAGGAGACCCAGTACTTC. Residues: CASSPTGEETQYF. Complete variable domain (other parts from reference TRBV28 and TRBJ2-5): DVKVTQSSRYLVKRTGEKVFLECVQDMDHENMFWYRQDPGLGLRLIYFSYDVKMKEKGDIPEGYSVSREKKERFSLILESASTNQTSMYLCASSPTGEETQYFGPGTRLLVL.

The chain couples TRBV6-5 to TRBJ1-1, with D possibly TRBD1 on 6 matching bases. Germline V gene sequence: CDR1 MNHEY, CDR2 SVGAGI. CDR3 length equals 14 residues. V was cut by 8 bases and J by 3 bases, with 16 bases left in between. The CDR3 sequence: CASRTPTGHTEAFF. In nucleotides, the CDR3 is TGTGCCAGCCGCACCCCTACAGGGCACACTGAAGCTTTCTTT.

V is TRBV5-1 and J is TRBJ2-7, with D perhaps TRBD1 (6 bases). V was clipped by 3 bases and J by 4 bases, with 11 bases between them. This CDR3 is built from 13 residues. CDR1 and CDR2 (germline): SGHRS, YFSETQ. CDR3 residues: CASSSGVVYEQYF. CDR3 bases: TGCGCCAGCAGCTCAGGGGTTGTATACGAGCAGTACTTC.

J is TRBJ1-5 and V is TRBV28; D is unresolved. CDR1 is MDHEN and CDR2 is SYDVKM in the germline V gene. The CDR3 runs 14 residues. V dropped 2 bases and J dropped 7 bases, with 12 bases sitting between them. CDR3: CASSLPLPAQPQHF. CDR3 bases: TGTGCCAGCAGTTTACCCCTCCCCGCGCAGCCCCAGCATTTT.

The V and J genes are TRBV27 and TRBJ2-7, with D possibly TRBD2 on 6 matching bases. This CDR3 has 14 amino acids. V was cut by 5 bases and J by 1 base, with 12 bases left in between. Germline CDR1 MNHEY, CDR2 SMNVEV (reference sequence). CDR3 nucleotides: TGTGCCAGCAGTGAGCGGGTCTTATCCTACGAGCAGTACTTC. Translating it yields CASSERVLSYEQYF.

DNA of the CDR3: TGTGCCAGCAGTATACATTTACCGGACCGGGACAGGATCTCCTACGAGCAGTACTTC. This encodes CASSIHLPDRDRISYEQYF. This chain connects TRBV27 to TRBJ2-7, with 8 bases that match TRBD1. Losses at the gene ends were 5 bases for V and 0 bases for J; bases not matched to a gene: 18. This CDR3 region has 19 residues. The germline gives CDR1 MNHEY, CDR2 SMNVEV (reference sequence).

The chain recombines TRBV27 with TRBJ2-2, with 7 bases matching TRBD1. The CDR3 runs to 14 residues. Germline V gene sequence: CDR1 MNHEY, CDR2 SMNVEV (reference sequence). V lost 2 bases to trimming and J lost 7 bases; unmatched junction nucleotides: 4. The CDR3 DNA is TGTGCCAGCAGTTTAGCGACAGGGATCGGGGAGCTGTTTTTT. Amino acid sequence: CASSLATGIGELFF.

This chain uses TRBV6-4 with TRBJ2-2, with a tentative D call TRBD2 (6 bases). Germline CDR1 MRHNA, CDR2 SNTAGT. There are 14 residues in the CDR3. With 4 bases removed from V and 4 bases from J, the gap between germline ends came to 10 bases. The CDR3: CASSVGRSTGELFF. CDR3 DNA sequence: TGTGCCAGCAGTGTTGGGAGGAGCACCGGGGAGCTGTTTTTT.

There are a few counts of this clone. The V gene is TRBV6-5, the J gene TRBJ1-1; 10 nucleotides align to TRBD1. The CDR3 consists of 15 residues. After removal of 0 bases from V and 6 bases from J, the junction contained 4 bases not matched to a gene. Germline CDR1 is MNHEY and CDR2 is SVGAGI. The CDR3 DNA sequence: TGTGCCAGCAGTTACTCCACGGGACAGGGGTCTGAAGCTTTCTTT. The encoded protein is CASSYSTGQGSEAFF.

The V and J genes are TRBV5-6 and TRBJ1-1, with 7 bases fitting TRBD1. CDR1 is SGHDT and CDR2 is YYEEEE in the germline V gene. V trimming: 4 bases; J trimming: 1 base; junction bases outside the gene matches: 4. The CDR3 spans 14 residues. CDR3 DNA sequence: TGTGCCAGCAGCCTTTGGACAGGGAACACTGAAGCTTTCTTT. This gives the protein CASSLWTGNTEAFF.

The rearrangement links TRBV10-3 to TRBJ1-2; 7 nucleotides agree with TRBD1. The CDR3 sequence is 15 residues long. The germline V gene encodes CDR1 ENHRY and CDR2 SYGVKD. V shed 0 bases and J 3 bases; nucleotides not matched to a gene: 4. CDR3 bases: TGTGCCATCAGTGAGTCGAAAGGGGGCGACTATGGCTACACCTTC. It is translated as CAISESKGGDYGYTF.